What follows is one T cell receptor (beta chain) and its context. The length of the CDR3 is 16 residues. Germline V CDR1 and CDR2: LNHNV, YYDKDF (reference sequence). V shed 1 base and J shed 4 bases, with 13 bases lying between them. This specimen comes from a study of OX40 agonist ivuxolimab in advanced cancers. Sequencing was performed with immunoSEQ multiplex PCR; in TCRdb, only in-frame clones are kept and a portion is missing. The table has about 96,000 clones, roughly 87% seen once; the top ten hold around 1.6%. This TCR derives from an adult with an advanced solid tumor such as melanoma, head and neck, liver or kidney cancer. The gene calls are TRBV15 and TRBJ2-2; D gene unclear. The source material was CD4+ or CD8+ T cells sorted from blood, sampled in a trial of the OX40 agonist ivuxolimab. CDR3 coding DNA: TGTGCCACCAGCAGAGTGAGGAGCATCGTCACCGGGGAGCTGTTTTTT. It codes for CATSRVRSIVTGELFF.